A selection of T cell receptor beta chains follows, all from one sample in a study of immune cell composition in non-small cell lung cancer. TCRdb keeps only in-frame clones here, not all; method: immunoSEQ multiplex PCR. The sample has under 9,000 clones, roughly two thirds seen once. Sequencing input: non-adjacent lung tissue. The source of these receptors is a human donor with non-small cell lung cancer. Both conserved end residues are part of each CDR3. The D gene is left open where the match is weak. Clone size appears in some rows only: once, few, many, or a class for an expanded clone.

V	D	J	length	size	DNA	CDR3
TRBV7-8	NA	TRBJ1-4	14	NA	TGTGCCAGCAGCTTACAGGGAACTAATGAAAAACTGTTTTTT	CASSLQGTNEKLFF
TRBV6-5	TRBD1	TRBJ1-5	13	few	TGTGCCAGCACGACAGGGGGCAATCAGCCCCAGCATTTT	CASTTGGNQPQHF
TRBV27	TRBD1	TRBJ1-2	14	few	TGTGCCAGCAGTTTATCGCGACAGGGTAGCGGCTACACCTTC	CASSLSRQGSGYTF
TRBV11-2	TRBD1	TRBJ2-3	16	NA	TGTGCCAGCAGCCCAGGGACAGGACGAAGCACAGATACGCAGTATTTT	CASSPGTGRSTDTQYF
TRBV10-1	TRBD1	TRBJ2-5	14	NA	TGCGCCAGCAGTGGTAGGGGGCGCGGAGAGACCCAGTACTTC	CASSGRGRGETQYF
TRBV27	TRBD2	TRBJ2-1	16	NA	TGTGCCAGCAGTGCACTAGCGGGGGGCGGACCCAATGAGCAGTTCTTC	CASSALAGGGPNEQFF
TRBV27	TRBD1	TRBJ1-5	18	NA	TGTGCCAGCAGTTTGCGACAGGGTCCACTCGAGGACAATCAGCCCCAGCATTTT	CASSLRQGPLEDNQPQHF
TRBV14	NA	TRBJ1-1	16	NA	TGTGCCAGCAGCCCTCTGAAGGCGAGGTGGGACACTGAAGCTTTCTTT	CASSPLKARWDTEAFF
TRBV5-1	TRBD1	TRBJ1-2	14	NA	TGCGCCAGCAGCAGCGGGACAGGGGGCGATGGCTACACCTTC	CASSSGTGGDGYTF
TRBV7-8	NA	TRBJ2-2	17	NA	TGTGCCAGCAGCCCACTTTCGGGTAGAAGGTCGGTCGGGGAGCTGTTTTTT	CASSPLSGRRSVGELFF
TRBV19	TRBD2	TRBJ2-7	15	NA	TGTGCCAGTAGTTTTAGCGGGGAGAGCTCCTACGAGCAGTACTTC	CASSFSGESSYEQYF
TRBV11-2	TRBD1	TRBJ1-2	15	NA	TGTGCCAGCAGCTACAGGACAGGGCGCCTCTATGGCTACACCTTC	CASSYRTGRLYGYTF
TRBV6-5	NA	TRBJ1-2	13	NA	TGTGCCAGCAGTTACGTGGCAGGGCAAGGCTACACCTTC	CASSYVAGQGYTF
TRBV7-9	NA	TRBJ1-1	14	NA	TGTGCCAGCAGCTTAGGGCAGATGAACACTGAAGCTTTCTTT	CASSLGQMNTEAFF
TRBV13	NA	TRBJ2-5	15	once	TGTGCCAGCAGCCTCCGGCAGGGTAATGAAGAGACCCAGTACTTC	CASSLRQGNEETQYF
TRBV10-3	NA	TRBJ1-1	16	NA	TGTGCCATCAGTGCTCTATCGGTACAGGGAAACACTGAAGCTTTCTTT	CAISALSVQGNTEAFF
TRBV6-1	TRBD1	TRBJ2-7	13	NA	TGTGCCAGCAGCCAGGGGGCGCGGGACGAGCAGTACTTC	CASSQGARDEQYF
TRBV5-6	NA	TRBJ1-2	17	few	TGTGCCAGCAGCTTGGAGGCCAGGGTATACGGCGTCTATGGCTACACCTTC	CASSLEARVYGVYGYTF
TRBV6-4	NA	TRBJ1-2	14	NA	TGTGCCAGCAGTGACTCGTCTTGGGGCAGTGGCTACACCTTC	CASSDSSWGSGYTF
TRBV6-4	NA	TRBJ2-2	15	NA	TGTGCCAGCAGTGACTCGAGTGGAGACACCGGGGAGCTGTTTTTT	CASSDSSGDTGELFF
TRBV2	TRBD1	TRBJ1-4	16	NA	TGTGCCAGCAGAGCCGGGACAGGGCCCCCTAATGAAAAACTGTTTTTT	CASRAGTGPPNEKLFF
TRBV7-6	NA	TRBJ1-6	13	NA	TGTGCCAGCACTCCATCCGAGGGCTCACCCCTCCACTTT	CASTPSEGSPLHF
TRBV11-2	TRBD2	TRBJ2-1	15	NA	TGTGCCAGCAGCTTAGGTGGGACTAGCGCCCCTGTGGGGATCTTC	CASSLGGTSAPVGIF
TRBV6-6	TRBD1	TRBJ2-5	15	NA	TGTGCCAGCAGGGGACAGTGGATATACCAAGAGACCCAGTACTTC	CASRGQWIYQETQYF
TRBV6-5	NA	TRBJ1-4	14	once	TGTGCCAGCGCCCTCGGTGGGCAGCGGGAAAAACTGTTTTTT	CASALGGQREKLFF
TRBV25-1	TRBD1	TRBJ1-2	14	once	TGTGCCAGCAGTTCCGGACAGGGGATCTATGGCTACACCTTC	CASSSGQGIYGYTF
TRBV5-6	NA	TRBJ1-5	13	once	TGTGCCAGCAGCTTGGATCCGGATCAGCCCCAGCATTTT	CASSLDPDQPQHF
TRBV20-1	NA	TRBJ2-7	11	NA	TGCAGTGCTAGGACAGTTGACGAGCAGTACTTC	CSARTVDEQYF
TRBV21-1	NA	TRBJ2-7	17	NA	TGTGCCAGCAGACGAGGGGCTAGCGGGGGTCCTACCTACGAGCAGTACTTC	CASRRGASGGPTYEQYF
TRBV7-9	TRBD1	TRBJ2-7	15	NA	TGTGCCAGCAGCTCCTCCGGGACAGGACGCTTCGAGCAGTACTTC	CASSSSGTGRFEQYF
TRBV7-2	NA	TRBJ1-2	14	few	TGTGCCAGCAGCTTAGAAGGCAGGGCCTATGGCTACACCTTC	CASSLEGRAYGYTF
TRBV5-1	NA	TRBJ2-5	13	NA	TGCGCCAGCAGCTTGGATTCTCAAGAGACCCAGTACTTC	CASSLDSQETQYF